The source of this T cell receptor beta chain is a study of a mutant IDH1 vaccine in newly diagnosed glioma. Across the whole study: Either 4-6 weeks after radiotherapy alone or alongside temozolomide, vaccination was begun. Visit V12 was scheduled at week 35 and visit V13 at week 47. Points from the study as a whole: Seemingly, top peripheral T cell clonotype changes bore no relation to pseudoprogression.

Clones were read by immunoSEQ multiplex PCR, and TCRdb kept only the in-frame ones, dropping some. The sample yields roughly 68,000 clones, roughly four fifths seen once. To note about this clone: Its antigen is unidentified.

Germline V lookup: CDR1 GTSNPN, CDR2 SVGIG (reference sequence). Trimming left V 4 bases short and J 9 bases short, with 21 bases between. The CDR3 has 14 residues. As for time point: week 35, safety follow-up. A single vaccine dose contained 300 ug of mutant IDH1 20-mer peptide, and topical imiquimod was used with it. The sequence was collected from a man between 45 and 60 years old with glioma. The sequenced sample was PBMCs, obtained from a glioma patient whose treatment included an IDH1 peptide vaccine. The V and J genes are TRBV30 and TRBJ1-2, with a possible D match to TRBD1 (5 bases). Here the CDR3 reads CAWNRDGASISYTF. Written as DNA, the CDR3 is TGTGCCTGGAATAGGGACGGGGCGAGTATAAGCTACACCTTC.